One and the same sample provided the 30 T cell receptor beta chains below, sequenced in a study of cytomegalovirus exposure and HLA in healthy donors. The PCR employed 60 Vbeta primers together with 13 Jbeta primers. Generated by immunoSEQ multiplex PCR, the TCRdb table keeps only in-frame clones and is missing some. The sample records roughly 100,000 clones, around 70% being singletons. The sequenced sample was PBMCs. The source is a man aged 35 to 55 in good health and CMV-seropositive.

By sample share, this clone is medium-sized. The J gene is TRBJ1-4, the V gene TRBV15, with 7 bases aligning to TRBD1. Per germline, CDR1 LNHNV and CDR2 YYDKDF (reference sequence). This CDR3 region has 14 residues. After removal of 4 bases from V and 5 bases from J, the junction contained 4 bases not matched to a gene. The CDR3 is CATSTGQENEKLFF. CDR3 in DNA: TGTGCCACCAGCACAGGACAGGAGAATGAAAAACTGTTTTTT.

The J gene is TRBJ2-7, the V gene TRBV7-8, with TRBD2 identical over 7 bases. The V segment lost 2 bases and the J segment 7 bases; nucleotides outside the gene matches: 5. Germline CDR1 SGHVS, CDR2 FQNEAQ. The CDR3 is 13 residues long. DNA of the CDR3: TGTGCCAGCAGCTTAAAGGCAGCGGGGGAGCAGTACTTC. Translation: CASSLKAAGEQYF.

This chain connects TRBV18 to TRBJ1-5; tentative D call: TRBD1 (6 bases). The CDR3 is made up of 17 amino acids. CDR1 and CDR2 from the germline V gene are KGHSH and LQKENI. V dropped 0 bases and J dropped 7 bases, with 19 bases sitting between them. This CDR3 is CASSPPLVGGAGQPQHF. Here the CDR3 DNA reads TGTGCCAGCTCACCACCGTTGGTTGGGGGCGCCGGCCAGCCCCAGCATTTT.

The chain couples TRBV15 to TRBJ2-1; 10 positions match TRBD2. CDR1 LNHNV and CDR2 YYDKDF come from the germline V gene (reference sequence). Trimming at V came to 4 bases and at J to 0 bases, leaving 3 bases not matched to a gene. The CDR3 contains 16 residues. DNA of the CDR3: TGTGCCACCAGCACACTAGCGGGGCTCTCCTACAATGAGCAGTTCTTC. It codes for CATSTLAGLSYNEQFF.

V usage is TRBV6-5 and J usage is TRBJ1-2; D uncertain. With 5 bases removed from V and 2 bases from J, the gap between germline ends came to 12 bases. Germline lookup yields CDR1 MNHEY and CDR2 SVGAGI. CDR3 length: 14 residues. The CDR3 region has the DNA TGTGCCAGCAGTCCCCGAGAAGCGAACTATGGCTACACCTTC. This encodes CASSPREANYGYTF.

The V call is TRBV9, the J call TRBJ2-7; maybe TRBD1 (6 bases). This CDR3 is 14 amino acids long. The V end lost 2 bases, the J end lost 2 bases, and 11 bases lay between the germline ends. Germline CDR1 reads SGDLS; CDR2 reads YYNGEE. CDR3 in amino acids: CASSVRDKAYEQYF. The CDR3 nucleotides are TGTGCCAGCAGCGTCCGGGACAAAGCCTACGAGCAGTACTTC.

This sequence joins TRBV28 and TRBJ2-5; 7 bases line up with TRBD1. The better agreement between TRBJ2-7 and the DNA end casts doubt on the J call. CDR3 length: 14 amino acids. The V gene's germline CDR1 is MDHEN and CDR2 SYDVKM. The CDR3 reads CASTGTESTYEQYF. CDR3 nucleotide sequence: TGTGCCAGCACTGGGACAGAGTCTACCTACGAGCAGTACTTC.

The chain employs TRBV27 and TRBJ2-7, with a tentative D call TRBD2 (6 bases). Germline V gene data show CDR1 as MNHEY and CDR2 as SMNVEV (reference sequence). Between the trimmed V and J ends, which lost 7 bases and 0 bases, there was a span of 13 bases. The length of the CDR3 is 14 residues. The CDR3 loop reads CASIQSRDSYEQYV. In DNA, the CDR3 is TGTGCCAGCATCCAATCGCGGGACTCCTACGAGCAGTACGTC.

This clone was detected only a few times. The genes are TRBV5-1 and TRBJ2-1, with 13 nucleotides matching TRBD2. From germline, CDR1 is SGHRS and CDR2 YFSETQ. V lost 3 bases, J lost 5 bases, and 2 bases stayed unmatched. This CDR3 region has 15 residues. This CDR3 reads CASSWGTSGNNEQFF. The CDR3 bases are TGCGCCAGCAGCTGGGGGACTAGCGGGAACAATGAGCAGTTCTTC. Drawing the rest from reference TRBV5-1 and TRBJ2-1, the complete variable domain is KAGVTQTPRYLIKTRGQQVTLSCSPISGHRSVSWYQQTPGQGLQFLFEYFSETQRNKGNFPGRFSGRQFSNSRSEMNVSTLELGDSALYLCASSWGTSGNNEQFFGPGTRLTVL.

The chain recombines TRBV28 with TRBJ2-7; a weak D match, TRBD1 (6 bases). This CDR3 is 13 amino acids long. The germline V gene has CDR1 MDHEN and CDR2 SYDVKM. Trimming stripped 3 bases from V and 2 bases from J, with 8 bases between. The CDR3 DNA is TGTGCCAGCAGTTTCAGGGGCACCTACGAGCAGTACTTC. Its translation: CASSFRGTYEQYF.

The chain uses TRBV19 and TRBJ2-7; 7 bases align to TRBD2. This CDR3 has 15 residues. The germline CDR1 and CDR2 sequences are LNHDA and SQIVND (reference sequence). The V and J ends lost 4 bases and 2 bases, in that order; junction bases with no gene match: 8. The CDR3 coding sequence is TGTGCCAGTAGTACGGGGGGAGTGTTGACCTACGAGCAGTACTTC. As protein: CASSTGGVLTYEQYF.

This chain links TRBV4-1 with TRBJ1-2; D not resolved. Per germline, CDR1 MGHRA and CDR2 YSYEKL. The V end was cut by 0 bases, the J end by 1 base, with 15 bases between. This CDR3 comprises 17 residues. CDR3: CASSQDSTSPLNYGYTF. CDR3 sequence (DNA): TGCGCCAGCAGCCAAGATTCCACATCCCCCCTTAACTATGGCTACACCTTC.

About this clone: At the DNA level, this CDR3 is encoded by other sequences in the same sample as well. The CDR3 loop reads CASSVLSTDTQYF. CDR3 DNA sequence: TGTGCCAGCAGCGTCCTGAGCACAGATACGCAGTATTTT. The rearrangement joins TRBV5-4 to TRBJ2-3; unclear D gene. Deletions cut 4 bases from V and 0 bases from J, with 6 bases between. Germline V gene sequence: CDR1 SGHNT, CDR2 YYREEE (reference sequence). The CDR3 runs to 13 residues.

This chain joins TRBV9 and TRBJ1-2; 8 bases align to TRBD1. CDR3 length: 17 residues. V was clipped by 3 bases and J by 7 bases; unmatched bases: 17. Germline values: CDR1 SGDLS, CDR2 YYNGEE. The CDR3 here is CASSASPLLQGDRGYTF. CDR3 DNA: TGTGCCAGCAGCGCCTCACCTCTGCTACAGGGGGATCGTGGCTACACCTTC.

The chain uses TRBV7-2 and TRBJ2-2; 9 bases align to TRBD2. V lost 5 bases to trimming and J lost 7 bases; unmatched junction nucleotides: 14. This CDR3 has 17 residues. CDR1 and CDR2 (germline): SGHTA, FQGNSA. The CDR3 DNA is TGTGCCAGCAGCCAGCCTCGGGGTAGCGGGAGAGGCGGGGAGCTGTTTTTT. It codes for CASSQPRGSGRGGELFF. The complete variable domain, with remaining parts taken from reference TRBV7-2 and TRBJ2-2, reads GAGVSQSPSNKVTEKGKDVELRCDPISGHTALYWYRQSLGQGLEFLIYFQGNSAPDKSGLPSDRFSAERTGGSVSTLTIQRTQQEDSAVYLCASSQPRGSGRGGELFFGEGSRLTVL.

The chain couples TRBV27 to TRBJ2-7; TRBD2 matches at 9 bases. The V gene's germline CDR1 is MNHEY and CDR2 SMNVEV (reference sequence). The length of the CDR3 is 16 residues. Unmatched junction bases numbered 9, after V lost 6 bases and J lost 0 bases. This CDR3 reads CASSLILAGDSYEQYF. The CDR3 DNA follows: TGTGCCAGCAGCCTCATACTAGCGGGCGACTCCTACGAGCAGTACTTC.

Written as DNA, the CDR3 is TGTGCCAGCAGTTTCAGGGGGAGAATGAACACTGAAGCTTTCTTT. Translated: CASSFRGRMNTEAFF. The chain joins TRBV28 to TRBJ1-1; 7 bases map to TRBD1. The CDR3 runs to 15 residues. Germline CDR1 and CDR2: MDHEN and SYDVKM. With V trimmed by 3 bases and J by 0 bases, 4 bases remained unmatched.

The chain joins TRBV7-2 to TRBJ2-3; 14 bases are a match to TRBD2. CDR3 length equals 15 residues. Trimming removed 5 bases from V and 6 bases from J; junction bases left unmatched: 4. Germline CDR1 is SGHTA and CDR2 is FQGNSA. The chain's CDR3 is CASSARLAGGDTQYF. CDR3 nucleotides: TGTGCCAGCAGCGCCCGACTAGCGGGAGGGGATACGCAGTATTTT.

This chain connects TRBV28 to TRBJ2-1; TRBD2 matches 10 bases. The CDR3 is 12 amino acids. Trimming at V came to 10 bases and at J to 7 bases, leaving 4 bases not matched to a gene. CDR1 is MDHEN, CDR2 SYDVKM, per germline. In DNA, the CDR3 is TGTGCCACCACTAGCGGGAAAAATGAGCAGTTCTTC. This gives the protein CATTSGKNEQFF. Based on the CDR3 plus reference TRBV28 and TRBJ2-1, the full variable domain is DVKVTQSSRYLVKRTGEKVFLECVQDMDHENMFWYRQDPGLGLRLIYFSYDVKMKEKGDIPEGYSVSREKKERFSLILESASTNQTSMYLCATTSGKNEQFFGPGTRLTVL.

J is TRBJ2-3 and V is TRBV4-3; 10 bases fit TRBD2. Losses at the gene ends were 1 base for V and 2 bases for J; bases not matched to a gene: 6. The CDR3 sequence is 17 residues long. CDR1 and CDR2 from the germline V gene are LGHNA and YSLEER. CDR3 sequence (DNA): TGCGCCAGCAGCCAAGCCGGACTAGCGGTCCTCACAGATACGCAGTATTTT. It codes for CASSQAGLAVLTDTQYF.

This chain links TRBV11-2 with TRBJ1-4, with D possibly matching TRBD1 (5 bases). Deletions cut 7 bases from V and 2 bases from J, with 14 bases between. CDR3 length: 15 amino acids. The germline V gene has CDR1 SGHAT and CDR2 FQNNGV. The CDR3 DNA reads TGTGCCAGCACACAAGAGACAGCTACTAATGAAAAACTGTTTTTT. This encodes CASTQETATNEKLFF.

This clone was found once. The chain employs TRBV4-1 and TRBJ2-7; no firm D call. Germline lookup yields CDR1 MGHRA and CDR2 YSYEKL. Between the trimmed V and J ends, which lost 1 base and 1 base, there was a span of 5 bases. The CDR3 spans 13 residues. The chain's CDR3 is CASSQGLSYEQYF. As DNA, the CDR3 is TGCGCCAGCAGCCAAGGGCTTTCCTACGAGCAGTACTTC.

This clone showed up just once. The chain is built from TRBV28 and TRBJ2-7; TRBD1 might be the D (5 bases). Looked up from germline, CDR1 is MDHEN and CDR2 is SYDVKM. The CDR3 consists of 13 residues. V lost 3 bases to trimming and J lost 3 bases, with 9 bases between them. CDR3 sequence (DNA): TGTGCCAGCAGTTTCGGCCAGGGCTACGAGCAGTACTTC. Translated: CASSFGQGYEQYF.

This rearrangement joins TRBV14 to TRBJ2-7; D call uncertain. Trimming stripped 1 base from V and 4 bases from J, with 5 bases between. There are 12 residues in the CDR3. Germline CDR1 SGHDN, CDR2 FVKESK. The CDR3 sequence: CASSQARYEQYF. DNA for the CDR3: TGTGCCAGCAGCCAAGCGAGATACGAGCAGTACTTC.

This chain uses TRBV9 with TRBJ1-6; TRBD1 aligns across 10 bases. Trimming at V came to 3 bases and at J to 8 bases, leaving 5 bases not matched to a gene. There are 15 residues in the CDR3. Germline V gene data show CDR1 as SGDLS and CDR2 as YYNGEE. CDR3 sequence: CASSALGTGDSPLHF. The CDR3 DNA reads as TGTGCCAGCAGCGCCCTAGGGACAGGGGATTCACCCCTCCACTTT.

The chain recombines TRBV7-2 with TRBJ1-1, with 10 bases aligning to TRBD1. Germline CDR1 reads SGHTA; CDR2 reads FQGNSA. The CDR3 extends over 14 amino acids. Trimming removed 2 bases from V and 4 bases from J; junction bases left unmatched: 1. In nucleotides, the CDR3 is TGTGCCAGCAGCTTACGGACAGGGGGCACTGAAGCTTTCTTT. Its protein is CASSLRTGGTEAFF.

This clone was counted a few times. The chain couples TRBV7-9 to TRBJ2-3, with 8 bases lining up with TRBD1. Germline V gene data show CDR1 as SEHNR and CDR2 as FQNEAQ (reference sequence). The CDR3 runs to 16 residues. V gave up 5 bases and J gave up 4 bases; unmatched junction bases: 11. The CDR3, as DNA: TGTGCCAGCAGCCTCGGGACAGGCCGAAGAGCAGATACGCAGTATTTT. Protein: CASSLGTGRRADTQYF.

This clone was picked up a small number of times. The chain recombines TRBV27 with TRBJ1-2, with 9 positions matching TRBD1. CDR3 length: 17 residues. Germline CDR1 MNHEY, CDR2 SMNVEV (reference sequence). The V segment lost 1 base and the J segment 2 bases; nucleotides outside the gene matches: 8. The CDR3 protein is CASSLFTDRGTNYGYTF. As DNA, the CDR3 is TGTGCCAGCAGTTTATTTACGGACAGGGGTACCAACTATGGCTACACCTTC.

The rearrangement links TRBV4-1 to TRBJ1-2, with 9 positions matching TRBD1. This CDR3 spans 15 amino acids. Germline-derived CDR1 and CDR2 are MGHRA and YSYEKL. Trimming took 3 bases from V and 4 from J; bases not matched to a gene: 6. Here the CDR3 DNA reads TGCGCCAGCAGCCAGGGACAGGGAAATATCTATGGCTACACCTTC. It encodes CASSQGQGNIYGYTF.

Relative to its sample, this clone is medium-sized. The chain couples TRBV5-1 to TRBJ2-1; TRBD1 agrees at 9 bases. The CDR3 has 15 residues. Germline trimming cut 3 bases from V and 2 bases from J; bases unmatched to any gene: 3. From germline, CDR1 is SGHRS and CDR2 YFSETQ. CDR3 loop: CASSSQGAPYNEQFF. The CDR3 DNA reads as TGCGCCAGCAGCTCACAGGGGGCCCCCTACAATGAGCAGTTCTTC. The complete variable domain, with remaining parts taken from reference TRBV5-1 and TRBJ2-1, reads KAGVTQTPRYLIKTRGQQVTLSCSPISGHRSVSWYQQTPGQGLQFLFEYFSETQRNKGNFPGRFSGRQFSNSRSEMNVSTLELGDSALYLCASSSQGAPYNEQFFGPGTRLTVL.